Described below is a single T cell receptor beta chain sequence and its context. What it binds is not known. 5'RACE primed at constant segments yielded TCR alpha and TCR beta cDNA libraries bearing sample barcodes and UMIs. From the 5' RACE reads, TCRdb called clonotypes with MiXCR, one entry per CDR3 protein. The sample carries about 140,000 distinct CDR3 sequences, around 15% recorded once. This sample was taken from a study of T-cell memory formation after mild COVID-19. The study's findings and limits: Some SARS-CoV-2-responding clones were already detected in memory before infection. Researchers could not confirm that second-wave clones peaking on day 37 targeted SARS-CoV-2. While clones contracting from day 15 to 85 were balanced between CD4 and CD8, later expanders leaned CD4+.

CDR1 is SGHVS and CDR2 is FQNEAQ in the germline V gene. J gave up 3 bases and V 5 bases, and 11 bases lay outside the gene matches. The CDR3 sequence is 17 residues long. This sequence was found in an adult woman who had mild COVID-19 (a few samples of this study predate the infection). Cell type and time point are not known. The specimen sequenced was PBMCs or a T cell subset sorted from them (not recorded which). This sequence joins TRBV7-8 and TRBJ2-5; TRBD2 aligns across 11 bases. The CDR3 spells CASSHNSELAGEETQYF. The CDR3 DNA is TGTGCCAGCAGCCACAACTCAGAACTAGCGGGAGAAGAGACCCAGTACTTC.